These 20 T cell receptor beta chains came from one sample sequenced in a study of blood T cell repertoires in COVID-19. Assay used: immunoSEQ multiplex PCR; TCRdb lists only in-frame clones, some missing. The data contain 100,000 to 150,000 clones, about four fifths of them seen just once; the ten biggest clones take up about a sixth. The material sequenced was peripheral blood. Every receptor here comes from a man aged 25 to 40 with COVID-19, enrolled during active disease.

The chain combines TRBV6-5 with TRBJ1-3; D not resolved. There are 16 residues in the CDR3. Germline V lookup: CDR1 MNHEY, CDR2 SVGAGI. The V end lost 4 bases, the J end lost 4 bases, and 17 bases lay between the germline ends. Written as DNA, the CDR3 is TGTGCCAGCAGTTGGAACCAGGTTCTCTCAGGAAACACCATATATTTT. It codes for CASSWNQVLSGNTIYF.

The rearrangement joins TRBV7-9 to TRBJ2-3; D might be TRBD2 (5 bases). Germline lookup yields CDR1 SEHNR and CDR2 FQNEAQ (reference sequence). The CDR3 runs to 16 residues. V lost 1 base to trimming and J lost 0 bases, with 11 bases between them. The DNA of the CDR3 is TGTGCCAGCAGCTTAGTGGGGAGCGGTAGCACAGATACGCAGTATTTT. Protein: CASSLVGSGSTDTQYF.

This clone was counted only a few times. The chain recombines TRBV2 with TRBJ1-1; 7 bases line up with TRBD1. The CDR3 is made up of 12 amino acids. CDR1 is SNHLY and CDR2 is FYNNEI in the germline V gene. V lost 5 bases and J lost 6; bases outside the gene matches: 3. The CDR3 is CASSRQGPEAFF. In DNA, the CDR3 is TGTGCCAGCAGTCGACAGGGTCCTGAAGCTTTCTTT. Combining the CDR3 with reference TRBV2 and TRBJ1-1 gives the whole variable domain EPEVTQTPSHQVTQMGQEVILRCVPISNHLYFYWYRQILGQKVEFLVSFYNNEISEKSEIFDDQFSVERPDGSNFTLKIRSTKLEDSAMYFCASSRQGPEAFFGQGTRLTVV.

CDR3 sequence reads: CASSPPGTGGAGELFF. CDR3 sequence (DNA): TGTGCCAGCAGCCCTCCAGGGACAGGGGGAGCCGGGGAGCTGTTTTTT. J is TRBJ2-2 and V is TRBV5-5; 11 nucleotides match TRBD1. Germline CDR1 SGHKS, CDR2 YYEKEE (reference sequence). The CDR3 has 16 residues. Trimming at V came to 4 bases and at J to 6 bases, leaving 8 bases not matched to a gene.

The chain employs TRBV13 and TRBJ2-2; D might be TRBD2 (6 bases). The CDR3 has 18 amino acids. Trimming shortened V by 0 bases and J by 3 bases, and 17 bases separated the two germline ends. Germline V gives CDR1 PRHDT, CDR2 FYEKMQ (reference sequence). The CDR3 DNA follows: TGTGCCAGCAGCTTAGGAGCATTAACTAGCCACCACACCGGGGAGCTGTTTTTT. Translated, it gives CASSLGALTSHHTGELFF. Looking up the rest from reference TRBV13 and TRBJ2-2 gives the full variable domain: AAGVIQSPRHLIKEKRETATLKCYPIPRHDTVYWYQQGPGQDPQFLISFYEKMQSDKGSIPDRFSAQQFSDYHSELNMSSLELGDSALYFCASSLGALTSHHTGELFFGEGSRLTVL.

The CDR3 here is CASSVKPLDWGVTKNIQYF. The CDR3 DNA reads as TGTGCCAGCTCCGTAAAGCCTCTCGACTGGGGGGTGACCAAAAACATTCAGTACTTC. The chain employs TRBV18 and TRBJ2-4; tentative D call: TRBD2 (6 bases). Trimming removed 6 bases from V and 2 bases from J, with 26 bases in between. Germline V gene sequence: CDR1 KGHSH, CDR2 LQKENI. The CDR3 totals 19 residues.

In its sample, this clone was seen a few times. The chain has TRBV5-1 and TRBJ1-6; D is possibly TRBD1 (6 bases). V was clipped by 1 base and J by 10 bases, with 12 bases between them. The CDR3 totals 14 residues. CDR1 and CDR2 from the germline V gene are SGHRS and YFSETQ. CDR3 region: CASSLNRVDSPLHF. In DNA form, the CDR3 reads TGCGCCAGCAGCTTGAACAGGGTGGACTCACCCCTCCACTTT.

The chain is built from TRBV7-6 and TRBJ2-3; TRBD2 is a possible D gene (6 bases). CDR1 is SGHVS and CDR2 is FNYEAQ in the germline V gene. Between the trimmed V and J ends, which lost 1 base and 3 bases, there was a span of 20 bases. This CDR3 has 18 residues. This CDR3 reads CASSLEQSPGDGTDTQYF. CDR3 DNA: TGTGCCAGCAGCTTAGAACAATCACCGGGGGACGGGACAGATACGCAGTATTTT.

This rearrangement joins TRBV30 to TRBJ1-4; 8 bases are a match to TRBD1. The CDR3 has 15 amino acids. Germline V CDR1 and CDR2: GTSNPN, SVGIG (reference sequence). V lost 1 base to trimming and J lost 4 bases; unmatched junction nucleotides: 5. CDR3 loop: CAWSGMDRVNEKLFF. CDR3 nucleotide sequence: TGTGCCTGGAGTGGGATGGACAGGGTTAATGAAAAACTGTTTTTT. The variable domain in full, with the rest retrieved from reference TRBV30 and TRBJ1-4, is SQTIHQWPATLVQPVGSPLSLECTVEGTSNPNLYWYRQAAGRGLQLLFYSVGIGQISSEVPQNLSASRPQDRQFILSSKKLLLSDSGFYLCAWSGMDRVNEKLFFGSGTQLSVL.

V is TRBV5-1 and J is TRBJ1-6; the match to TRBD1 covers 8 bases. The CDR3 spans 15 residues. V was pared by 4 bases and J by 5 bases, with 5 bases of the junction left unmatched. Germline CDR1 SGHRS, CDR2 YFSETQ. CDR3 nucleotides: TGCGCCAGCAGCCCCCGGACAGGGAATAATTCACCCCTCCACTTT. This translates into CASSPRTGNNSPLHF.

The rearrangement links TRBV5-1 to TRBJ1-2; TRBD1 matches at 7 bases. The CDR3 length is 14 residues. V shed 0 bases and J 4 bases; nucleotides not matched to a gene: 3. CDR1 is SGHRS, CDR2 YFSETQ, per germline. Written as DNA, the CDR3 is TGCGCCAGCAGCTTGGAGGGACAGATCTATGGCTACACCTTC. It yields the protein CASSLEGQIYGYTF.

The V call is TRBV13, the J call TRBJ1-2; D unresolved. The CDR3 consists of 14 residues. Per germline, CDR1 PRHDT and CDR2 FYEKMQ (reference sequence). Trimming pared 7 bases from V and 5 bases from J, leaving 17 bases between. The CDR3 protein is CASKVRQFPYGYTF. In DNA form, the CDR3 reads TGTGCCAGCAAGGTCAGACAATTCCCTTATGGCTACACCTTC. Full variable domain (outside the CDR3, taken from reference TRBV13 and TRBJ1-2): AAGVIQSPRHLIKEKRETATLKCYPIPRHDTVYWYQQGPGQDPQFLISFYEKMQSDKGSIPDRFSAQQFSDYHSELNMSSLELGDSALYFCASKVRQFPYGYTFGSGTRLTVV.

This chain links TRBV20-1 with TRBJ1-1; D is undetermined. Germline V lookup: CDR1 DFQATT, CDR2 SNEGSKA (reference sequence). With 5 bases removed from V and 1 base from J, the gap between germline ends came to 5 bases. This CDR3 has 11 residues. CDR3 region: CSARGNTEAFF. CDR3 nucleotide sequence: TGCAGTGCTCGGGGGAACACTGAAGCTTTCTTT.

In its sample, this clone was seen a few times. This rearrangement joins TRBV14 to TRBJ1-2; 7 bases align to TRBD1. The CDR3 has 14 amino acids. Germline V gene data show CDR1 as SGHDN and CDR2 as FVKESK. The J segment lost 6 bases and the V segment lost 0 bases, leaving 4 bases of the junction unmatched. The CDR3 loop is CASSQDLTGNGYTF. The CDR3 bases are TGTGCCAGCAGCCAAGATCTGACAGGGAATGGCTACACCTTC.

The V call is TRBV24-1, the J call TRBJ2-1, with 12 bases lining up with TRBD2. The CDR3 sequence is 15 residues long. J was trimmed by 7 bases and V by 3 bases; bases with no gene match: 3. CDR1 and CDR2 (germline): KGHDR, SFDVKD. The CDR3 reads CATSDRLAGENEQFF. The CDR3 DNA follows: TGTGCCACCAGTGATCGACTAGCGGGAGAGAATGAGCAGTTCTTC.

This clone showed up just once. CDR3 amino acids: CASSLIPGQGQYF. CDR3 bases: TGTGCCAGCAGTTTAATCCCGGGACAGGGTCAGTACTTC. The V call is TRBV12-3 or TRBV12-4, the J call TRBJ2-7; 9 bases fit TRBD1. The CDR3 has 13 amino acids. With 2 bases clipped from V and 10 bases from J, the junction kept 6 bases outside the gene matches.

The rearrangement uses TRBV11-2 and TRBJ1-1, with no clear D. The V end lost 1 base, the J end lost 1 base, and 10 bases lay between the germline ends. In germline, CDR1 is SGHAT, CDR2 FQNNGV. There are 15 residues in the CDR3. CDR3 in amino acids: CASSLVVVRNTEAFF. The CDR3 DNA sequence: TGTGCCAGCAGCTTAGTGGTAGTCCGGAACACTGAAGCTTTCTTT.

This chain uses TRBV7-2 with TRBJ2-7; 9 bases map to TRBD2. V was clipped by 3 bases and J by 5 bases; unmatched bases: 8. Germline V gene sequence: CDR1 SGHTA, CDR2 FQGNSA. The length of the CDR3 is 15 residues. The CDR3 DNA reads as TGTGCCAGCAGCTTGACAGCGGGAGGAGTCCACGAGCAGTACTTC. This translates into CASSLTAGGVHEQYF.

In its sample, this clone was seen once. The genes are TRBV12-3 or TRBV12-4 and TRBJ2-3; 7 positions agree with TRBD2. This CDR3 comprises 13 residues. Germline trimming cut 5 bases from V and 6 bases from J; bases unmatched to any gene: 5. Written as DNA, the CDR3 is TGTGCCAGCAGTGGGGAGGGTCCCGATACGCAGTATTTT. Residues: CASSGEGPDTQYF.

This clone was seen once. The gene calls are TRBV11-3 and TRBJ2-1, with TRBD1 matching over 7 bases. Germline V CDR1 and CDR2: SGHNT, YENEEA. This CDR3 contains 20 residues. V shed 5 bases and J 0 bases; nucleotides not matched to a gene: 19. The DNA of the CDR3 is TGTGCCAGCAGCCCTACCTGGGGACAGCGTTTCTACCGCTCCTACAATGAGCAGTTCTTC. Protein product: CASSPTWGQRFYRSYNEQFF.